This T cell receptor (beta chain) is from a study of OX40 agonist ivuxolimab in advanced cancers. V was pared by 1 base and J by 3 bases, with 16 bases between. CDR3 size: 16 residues. The V gene's germline CDR1 is SGHAT and CDR2 FQNNGV. Clones were sequenced by immunoSEQ multiplex PCR, and TCRdb holds only the in-frame ones, with some missing. The sample has around 63,000 clones, over 70% seen once. The chain employs TRBV11-2 and TRBJ2-7; maybe TRBD2 (6 bases). This material consisted of CD4+ or CD8+ T cells sorted from blood, taken in a trial of the OX40 agonist ivuxolimab. The receptor comes from an adult with an advanced solid tumor such as melanoma, head and neck, liver or kidney cancer. Here the CDR3 DNA reads TGTGCCAGCAGCTTAGCTGGGGGAGGTGGTTTCTACGAGCAGTACTTC. This encodes CASSLAGGGGFYEQYF.